This T cell receptor (beta chain) originates from a study of T cell responses to AZD1222 COVID-19 vaccine. Study-wide results and caveats: Sampled repertoires all dated from after the peak T cell response.

Only in-frame clones appear in the TCRdb table, and some are missing; sequencing was by immunoSEQ multiplex PCR. Of fewer than 200,000 clones in the sample, 88% are singletons; the top ten hold around 4.4%. To note about this clone: Its target is unknown.

V lost 4 bases, J lost 3 bases, and 5 bases stayed unmatched. Germline V lookup: CDR1 LGHDT, CDR2 YNNKEL (reference sequence). The CDR3 length is 15 residues. The chain has TRBV3-1 (or the pseudogene TRBV3-2) and TRBJ1-3; TRBD1 aligns across 8 bases. The material was peripheral blood, obtained 28 days after the second AZD1222 dose. This TCR was recovered from an adult who received the AZD1222 COVID-19 vaccine. CDR3 coding DNA: TGTGCCAGCAGCCTTCTAACAGGGGGTGGAAACACCATATATTTT. Residues: CASSLLTGGGNTIYF.